These 27 T cell receptor beta chains share one sample of origin, sequenced in a study of blood T cell repertoires in COVID-19. The protocol was immunoSEQ multiplex PCR, while the TCRdb copy is restricted to in-frame clones and leaves out a portion. The sample holds around 140,000 clones; roughly 80% are singletons and the top ten take about 4%. Material: peripheral blood. The source is a man in his sixties or seventies who had recovered from COVID-19.

The rearrangement uses TRBV7-2 and TRBJ2-7; D is unclear. CDR1 SGHTA and CDR2 FQGNSA come from the germline V gene. The CDR3 is 14 amino acids. The ends were cut back, 3 bases at V and 7 bases at J, with 16 bases in the middle. The CDR3 region is CASSFSMAVTEQYF. Written as DNA, the CDR3 is TGTGCCAGCAGCTTTAGTATGGCGGTTACTGAGCAGTACTTC.

The rearrangement links TRBV5-5 to TRBJ2-1, with 8 bases aligning to TRBD1. This CDR3 is built from 14 residues. The V gene's germline CDR1 is SGHKS and CDR2 YYEKEE (reference sequence). The ends lost 5 bases at V and 6 bases at J; junction bases unmatched: 7. This chain's CDR3 is CASRLDRAANEQFF. In DNA, the CDR3 is TGTGCCAGCAGACTGGACAGGGCAGCCAATGAGCAGTTCTTC. Variable domain in full (rest from reference TRBV5-5 and TRBJ2-1): DAGVTQSPTHLIKTRGQQVTLRCSPISGHKSVSWYQQVLGQGPQFIFQYYEKEERGRGNFPDRFSARQFPNYSSELNVNALLLGDSALYLCASRLDRAANEQFFGPGTRLTVL.

This clone was observed once. V and J are TRBV7-9 and TRBJ2-1; 13 bases are shared with TRBD2. The CDR3 totals 17 residues. CDR1 and CDR2 from the germline V gene are SEHNR and FQNEAQ (reference sequence). V lost 1 base to trimming and J lost 2 bases; unmatched junction nucleotides: 2. In nucleotides, the CDR3 is TGTGCCAGCAGCTTAGGGGGACTAGCGGGACCCTACAATGAGCAGTTCTTC. Encoded protein: CASSLGGLAGPYNEQFF.

This clone was found once. The chain carries TRBV27 and TRBJ2-3, with 12 positions matching TRBD2. Germline CDR1 and CDR2: MNHEY and SMNVEV (reference sequence). The junction had 5 bases not matched to a gene; V was cut back by 6 bases and J by 1 base. The CDR3 spans 16 residues. The CDR3 DNA sequence: TGTGCCAGCAGGGGAAGGACTAGCGGGGGCACAGATACGCAGTATTTT. This sequence encodes CASRGRTSGGTDTQYF.

The chain has TRBV6-6 and TRBJ2-2, with D perhaps TRBD2 (6 bases). This CDR3 has 14 residues. CDR1 is MNHNY, CDR2 SVGAGI, per germline (reference sequence). Trimming removed 6 bases from V and 6 bases from J, with 14 bases in between. DNA for the CDR3: TGTGCCAGCAGCCGACTAGTCGTGGCCGGGGAGCTGTTTTTT. It yields the protein CASSRLVVAGELFF.

This clone was picked up one time. The chain couples TRBV1 to TRBJ2-1; the D call TRBD1 from the table was never checked on the DNA. TRBV1 is a pseudogene locus. The CDR3 has 16 residues. The chain's CDR3 is CTSSQAENSSYNEQFF. The CDR3 DNA reads TGCACCAGCAGCCAAGCCGAAAACAGCTCCTACAATGAGCAGTTCTTC.

This chain uses TRBV7-9 with TRBJ1-2, with 12 bases fitting TRBD1. V dropped 2 bases and J dropped 7; count of bases not matched to a gene: 5. In germline, CDR1 is SEHNR, CDR2 FQNEAQ (reference sequence). This CDR3 comprises 15 residues. As DNA, the CDR3 is TGTGCCAGCAGCTTATCGGGACAGGGGGCGCCTGGCTACACCTTC. It encodes CASSLSGQGAPGYTF.

The genes are TRBV13 and TRBJ2-1; D may be TRBD2 (5 bases). The CDR3 has 14 residues. Per the germline V gene, CDR1 is PRHDT and CDR2 is FYEKMQ (reference sequence). V lost 8 bases to trimming and J lost 6 bases, with 17 bases between them. CDR3 region: CASSDYQTGNEQFF. DNA for the CDR3: TGTGCCAGCTCTGACTATCAAACGGGCAATGAGCAGTTCTTC.

This rearrangement joins TRBV11-2 to TRBJ2-3; the match to TRBD2 covers 10 bases. Unmatched junction bases numbered 4, after V lost 6 bases and J lost 1 base. There are 15 residues in the CDR3. CDR1 is SGHAT, CDR2 FQNNGV, per germline. CDR3 region: CASSASGRGTDTQYF. The DNA of the CDR3 is TGTGCCAGCAGTGCCAGCGGGAGGGGCACAGATACGCAGTATTTT.

This rearrangement joins TRBV9 to TRBJ2-5, with 8 nucleotides matching TRBD1. Germline CDR1 and CDR2: SGDLS and YYNGEE. CDR3 length: 16 amino acids. Trimming took 4 bases from V and 5 from J; bases not matched to a gene: 13. The CDR3 DNA follows: TGTGCCAGCAGCCAGGGGGCAGGGGGCTCGGTTGAGACCCAGTACTTC. It encodes CASSQGAGGSVETQYF.

The CDR3 sequence is CSASEGQAYGYTF. The DNA for the CDR3 is TGCAGTGCTAGTGAGGGACAGGCCTATGGCTACACCTTC. The chain combines TRBV20-1 with TRBJ1-2; TRBD1 agrees at 8 bases. The CDR3 is 13 amino acids. Germline loops: CDR1 DFQATT, CDR2 SNEGSKA (reference sequence). The trim removed 3 bases at V and 4 bases at J, leaving 4 bases unmatched.

The chain is built from TRBV19 and TRBJ2-2; TRBD2 matches 8 bases. Germline loops: CDR1 LNHDA, CDR2 SQIVND (reference sequence). The trim removed 5 bases at V and 7 bases at J, leaving 15 bases unmatched. The CDR3 is made up of 17 amino acids. The CDR3 loop reads CASSLRASGSVSGELFF. CDR3 DNA: TGTGCCAGTAGTCTCCGAGCTAGCGGGTCCGTGAGCGGGGAGCTGTTTTTT.

The J gene is TRBJ2-2, the V gene TRBV6-6; 8 bases match TRBD1. Germline V gives CDR1 MNHNY, CDR2 SVGAGI (reference sequence). This CDR3 contains 14 residues. V trimming: 5 bases; J trimming: 5 bases; junction bases outside the gene matches: 4. The CDR3 here is CASSGDRRTGELFF. CDR3 coding DNA: TGTGCCAGCAGTGGGGACAGGCGAACCGGGGAGCTGTTTTTT.

In this sample, this clone turned up many times. The rearrangement uses TRBV9 and TRBJ2-5; D might be TRBD1 (6 bases). Germline assignment: CDR1 SGDLS and CDR2 YYNGEE. The length of the CDR3 is 15 residues. V shed 0 bases and J shed 4 bases, with 13 bases lying between them. Here the CDR3 reads CASSVAPGVGETQYF. Written as DNA, the CDR3 is TGTGCCAGCAGCGTAGCCCCAGGGGTAGGAGAGACCCAGTACTTC. Combining the CDR3 with reference TRBV9 and TRBJ2-5 gives the whole variable domain DSGVTQTPKHLITATGQRVTLRCSPRSGDLSVYWYQQSLDQGLQFLIQYYNGEERAKGNILERFSAQQFPDLHSELNLSSLELGDSALYFCASSVAPGVGETQYFGPGTRLLVL.

The chain employs TRBV7-2 and TRBJ2-4; TRBD1 agrees at 7 bases. V lost 4 bases and J lost 3; bases outside the gene matches: 9. From germline, CDR1 is SGHTA and CDR2 FQGNSA. The CDR3 is made up of 16 amino acids. The CDR3 protein is CASSSLLGQNKNIQYF. CDR3 sequence (DNA): TGTGCCAGCAGCTCCCTCTTGGGACAGAACAAAAACATTCAGTACTTC.

This chain connects TRBV7-8 to TRBJ1-5; no clear D gene. Germline V lookup: CDR1 SGHVS, CDR2 FQNEAQ. This CDR3 has 16 amino acids. Trimming took off 3 bases at V and 0 bases at J, with 12 bases between the two ends. The CDR3 region is CASSFNSQYSNQPQHF. The CDR3, as DNA: TGTGCCAGCAGCTTTAATTCACAGTATAGCAATCAGCCCCAGCATTTT. Combining the CDR3 with reference TRBV7-8 and TRBJ1-5 gives the whole variable domain GAGVSQSPRYKVAKRGQDVALRCDPISGHVSLFWYQQALGQGPEFLTYFQNEAQLDKSGLPSDRFFAERPEGSVSTLKIQRTQQEDSAVYLCASSFNSQYSNQPQHFGDGTRLSIL.

The chain is built from TRBV6-5 and TRBJ1-4; 7 bases map to TRBD1. Germline V gene data show CDR1 as MNHEY and CDR2 as SVGAGI. CDR3 size: 14 residues. The J segment lost 7 bases and the V segment lost 8 bases, leaving 10 bases of the junction unmatched. The CDR3 protein is CASGRQGLREKLFF. The DNA for the CDR3 is TGTGCCAGCGGACGACAGGGTTTACGTGAAAAACTGTTTTTT.

The genes are TRBV3-1 (or the pseudogene TRBV3-2) and TRBJ2-3, with 9 bases lining up with TRBD2. Germline loops: CDR1 LGHDT, CDR2 YNNKEL (reference sequence). CDR3 length: 16 residues. The V gene end was trimmed by 3 bases and the J gene end by 1 base; junction bases not matched to a gene: 5. CDR3 coding DNA: TGTGCCAGCAGCCAGCGGGGGGGTCGAGGCACAGATACGCAGTATTTT. This encodes CASSQRGGRGTDTQYF.

The chain's CDR3 is CASSPQESTYEQYF. CDR3 coding DNA: TGTGCCAGCTCACCTCAGGAAAGTACCTACGAGCAGTACTTC. J is TRBJ2-7 and V is TRBV18; no reliable D call. Germline CDR1 and CDR2: KGHSH and LQKENI. V dropped 3 bases and J dropped 2 bases, with 11 bases sitting between them. There are 14 residues in the CDR3.

The chain recombines TRBV4-1 with TRBJ2-1, with no clear D. Germline V gene sequence: CDR1 MGHRA, CDR2 YSYEKL. Trimming took off 0 bases at V and 0 bases at J, with 6 bases between the two ends. There are 15 residues in the CDR3. CDR3 in amino acids: CASSQETTSYNEQFF. Here the CDR3 DNA reads TGCGCCAGCAGCCAAGAAACAACCTCCTACAATGAGCAGTTCTTC.

The V call is TRBV4-1, the J call TRBJ2-1; TRBD2 agrees at 8 bases. The CDR3 loop spans 16 amino acids. Losses at the gene ends were 5 bases for V and 7 bases for J; bases not matched to a gene: 13. Germline CDR1 is MGHRA and CDR2 is YSYEKL. Here the CDR3 reads CASSSLGGRSVNEQFF. CDR3 DNA: TGCGCCAGCAGCTCCCTCGGCGGGAGGTCTGTGAATGAGCAGTTCTTC.

Only a few counts were recorded for this clone. V gene TRBV19 combines with J gene TRBJ1-2; 9 bases are a match to TRBD1. Germline loops: CDR1 LNHDA, CDR2 SQIVND (reference sequence). The CDR3 totals 13 residues. The V segment lost 5 bases and the J segment 6 bases; nucleotides outside the gene matches: 4. CDR3 in amino acids: CASSGQGLDGYTF. CDR3 coding DNA: TGTGCCAGTAGTGGACAGGGGCTGGATGGCTACACCTTC.

The V and J genes are TRBV7-9 and TRBJ2-7, with no clear D. Germline lookup yields CDR1 SEHNR and CDR2 FQNEAQ (reference sequence). Trimming shortened V by 2 bases and J by 2 bases, and 10 bases separated the two germline ends. This CDR3 region has 14 residues. The DNA for the CDR3 is TGTGCCAGCAGCTTAAGTACTGGAGCCTACGAGCAGTACTTC. This translates into CASSLSTGAYEQYF.

The rearrangement uses TRBV2 and TRBJ1-5; 10 positions agree with TRBD1. Trimming took 6 bases from V and 4 from J; bases not matched to a gene: 3. The CDR3 length is 14 residues. CDR1 SNHLY and CDR2 FYNNEI come from the germline V gene. The CDR3 loop is CASRTGGRNQPQHF. The CDR3 DNA reads as TGTGCCAGCAGGACAGGGGGCCGGAATCAGCCCCAGCATTTT.

The chain combines TRBV7-2 with TRBJ2-5; 10 nucleotides agree with TRBD1. CDR1 and CDR2 from the germline V gene are SGHTA and FQGNSA. Trimming at V came to 3 bases and at J to 4 bases, leaving 5 bases not matched to a gene. This CDR3 comprises 15 residues. In DNA, the CDR3 is TGTGCCAGCAGCTTGTCCGGGACAGGGGTAGAGACCCAGTACTTC. This gives the protein CASSLSGTGVETQYF.

The V gene is TRBV11-2, the J gene TRBJ2-1; D possibly corresponds to TRBD2 (6 bases). Trimming removed 4 bases at V and 5 bases at J, with 12 bases between. The germline V gene has CDR1 SGHAT and CDR2 FQNNGV. CDR3 length: 14 amino acids. CDR3 amino acids: CASSSEGLNNEQFF. CDR3 DNA sequence: TGTGCCAGCAGCTCGGAGGGCCTCAACAATGAGCAGTTCTTC.

Here the CDR3 reads CASSPPRTGDYEQYF. DNA for the CDR3: TGTGCCAGCTCACCACCGCGGACAGGGGATTACGAGCAGTACTTC. This chain links TRBV18 with TRBJ2-7, with 9 bases lining up with TRBD1. This CDR3 comprises 15 residues. V dropped 0 bases and J dropped 4; count of bases not matched to a gene: 4. Germline values: CDR1 KGHSH, CDR2 LQKENI.